The rows below give T cell receptor beta chains drawn from one sample of a study of blood T cell repertoires in COVID-19. The table came from immunoSEQ multiplex PCR; TCRdb's copy has only in-frame clones and leaves some out. The table lists fewer than 250,000 clones, about 83% of them singletons. The sequencing sample was made of peripheral blood. Every receptor here comes from a woman in her thirties or forties with active or convalescent COVID-19. CDR3s leave out the opening cysteine and the closing phenylalanine or tryptophan.

TRBV5-6,ASSLLEDYGYT
TRBV27,ASSLFPGQGTEAF
TRBV3-1/TRBV3-2,ASSQGRTSGRAPNTGELF
TRBV15,ATSREAAGNSPLH
TRBV7-8,ASSLDPFGGELF
TRBV28,ASSSPSGGLGDTQY
TRBV7-2,ASSPTNTIY
TRBV27,ASSPSGTQNTEAF
TRBV7-3,ASSSGRASGRETDTQY
TRBV9,ASSVATVASGYNEQF
TRBV5-1,ASSPSRGDTQY
TRBV6-5,ASSIQGAYGYT
TRBV13,ASSLGAGQGYSPLH
TRBV4-1,ASSQTGMNTEAF
TRBV5-1,ASSLDLEGWTEAF
TRBV24-1,ATSGETGALH
TRBV27,ASSRQGGEKLF